This TCR beta chain was retrieved from a study of T cells in women clearing cervical HPV infection. General study results and limits: CIN3+ cases had significantly higher TCR richness than controls; evenness did not differ.

All donors had a single incident cervical HPV16 infection, not prevalent. HPV was found by MY09/MY11 PCR and dot-blot genotyping. On this clone: Antigen specificity is unknown.

Measured with immunoSEQ multiplex PCR; TCRdb has only the in-frame clones, and not every one. The sample table sets out tens of thousands of clones. The sample comprised blood buffy coat. The TCR comes from a woman between 18 and 70 years old with a cervical HPV16 infection that either progressed to CIN3+ or cleared (not recorded which).

The sequenced part of the CDR3 DNA is TGTGCCAGCATCCTTCAGGACAGGGGGCCAAACTATGGC. This codes for CASILQDRGPNYG. The full CDR3 sequence reads CASILQDRGPNYGYTF. The genes are TRBV6-2 or TRBV6-3 and TRBJ1-2, with TRBD1 matching 11 bases. The CDR3 end lies 3 residues beyond the end of the read and is filled in from the germline J gene. The CDR3 consists of 16 residues. Looked up from germline, CDR1 is MNHEY and CDR2 is SVGEGT. Trimming took 7 bases from V and 2 from J; bases not matched to a gene: 9.